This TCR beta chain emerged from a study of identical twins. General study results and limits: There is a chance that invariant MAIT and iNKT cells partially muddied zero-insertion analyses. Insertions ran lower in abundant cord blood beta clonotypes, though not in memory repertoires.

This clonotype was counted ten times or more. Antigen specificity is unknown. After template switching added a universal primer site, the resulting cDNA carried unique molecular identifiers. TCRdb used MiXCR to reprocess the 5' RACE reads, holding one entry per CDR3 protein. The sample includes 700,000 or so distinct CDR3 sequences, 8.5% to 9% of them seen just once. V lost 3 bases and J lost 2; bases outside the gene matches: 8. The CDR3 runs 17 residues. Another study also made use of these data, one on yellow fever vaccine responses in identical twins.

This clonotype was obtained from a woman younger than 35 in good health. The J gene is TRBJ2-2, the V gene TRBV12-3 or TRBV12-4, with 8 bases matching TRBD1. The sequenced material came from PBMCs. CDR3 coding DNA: TGTGCCAGCAGTTTCTTTTCCGGACAGGGAAACACCGGGGAGCTGTTTTTT. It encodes CASSFFSGQGNTGELFF.